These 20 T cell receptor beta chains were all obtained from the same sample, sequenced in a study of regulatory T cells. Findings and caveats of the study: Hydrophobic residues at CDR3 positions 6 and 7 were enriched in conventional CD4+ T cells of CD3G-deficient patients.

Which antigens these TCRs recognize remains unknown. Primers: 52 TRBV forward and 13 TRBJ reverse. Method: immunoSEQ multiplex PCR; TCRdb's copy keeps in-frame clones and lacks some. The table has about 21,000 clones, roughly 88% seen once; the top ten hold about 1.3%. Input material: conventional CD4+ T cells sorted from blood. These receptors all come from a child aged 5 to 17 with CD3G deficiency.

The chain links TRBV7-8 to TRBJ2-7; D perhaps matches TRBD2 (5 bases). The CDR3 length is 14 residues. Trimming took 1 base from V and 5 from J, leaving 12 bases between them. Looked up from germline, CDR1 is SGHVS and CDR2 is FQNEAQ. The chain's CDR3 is CASSLEPSGNEQYF. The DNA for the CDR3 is TGTGCCAGCAGCTTAGAGCCTTCGGGGAACGAGCAGTACTTC. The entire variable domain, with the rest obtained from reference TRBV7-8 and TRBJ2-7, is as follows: GAGVSQSPRYKVAKRGQDVALRCDPISGHVSLFWYQQALGQGPEFLTYFQNEAQLDKSGLPSDRFFAERPEGSVSTLKIQRTQQEDSAVYLCASSLEPSGNEQYFGPGTRLTVT.

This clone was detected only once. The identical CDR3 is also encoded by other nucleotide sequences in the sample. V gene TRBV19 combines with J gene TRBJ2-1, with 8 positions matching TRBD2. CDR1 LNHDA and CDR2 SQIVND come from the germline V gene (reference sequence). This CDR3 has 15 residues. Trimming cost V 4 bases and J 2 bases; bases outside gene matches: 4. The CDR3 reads CASSTLAAPYNEQFF. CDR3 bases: TGTGCCAGTAGTACACTAGCGGCACCCTACAATGAGCAGTTCTTC.

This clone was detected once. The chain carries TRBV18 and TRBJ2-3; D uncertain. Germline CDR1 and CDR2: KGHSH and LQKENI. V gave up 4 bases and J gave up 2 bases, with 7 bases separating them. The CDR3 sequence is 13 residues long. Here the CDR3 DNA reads TGTGCCAGCTCACGACTTCTCACAGATACGCAGTATTTT. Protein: CASSRLLTDTQYF.

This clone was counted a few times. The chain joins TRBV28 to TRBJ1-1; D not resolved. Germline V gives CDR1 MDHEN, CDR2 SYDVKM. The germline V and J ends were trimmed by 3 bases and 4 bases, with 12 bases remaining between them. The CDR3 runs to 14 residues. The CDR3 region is CASSLPLSPTEAFF. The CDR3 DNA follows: TGTGCCAGCAGTTTGCCCCTCTCCCCCACTGAAGCTTTCTTT.

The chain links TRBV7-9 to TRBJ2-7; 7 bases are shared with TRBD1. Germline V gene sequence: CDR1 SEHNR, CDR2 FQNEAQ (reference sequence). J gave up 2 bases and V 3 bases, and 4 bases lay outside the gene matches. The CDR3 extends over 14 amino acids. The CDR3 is CASSFGTDPYEQYF. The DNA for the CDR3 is TGTGCCAGCAGCTTTGGGACAGACCCCTACGAGCAGTACTTC.

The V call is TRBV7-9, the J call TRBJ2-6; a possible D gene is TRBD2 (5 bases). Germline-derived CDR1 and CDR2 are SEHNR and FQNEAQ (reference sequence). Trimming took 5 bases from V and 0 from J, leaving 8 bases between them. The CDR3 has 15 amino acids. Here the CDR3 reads CASSRGSSGANVLTF. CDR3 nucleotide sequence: TGTGCCAGCAGCCGGGGTAGCTCTGGGGCCAACGTCCTGACTTTC.

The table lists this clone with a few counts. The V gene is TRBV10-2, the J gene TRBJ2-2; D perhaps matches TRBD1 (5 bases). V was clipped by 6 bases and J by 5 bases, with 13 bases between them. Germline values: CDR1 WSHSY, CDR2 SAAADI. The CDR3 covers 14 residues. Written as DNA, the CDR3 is TGCGCCAGCAGGCCAGCGAAGGGGACCGGGGAGCTGTTTTTT. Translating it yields CASRPAKGTGELFF.

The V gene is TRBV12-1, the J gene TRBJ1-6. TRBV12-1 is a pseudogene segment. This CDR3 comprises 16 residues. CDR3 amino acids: CASSFEIAQSNSPLHF. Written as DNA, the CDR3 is TGTGCCAGCAGCTTTGAAATAGCACAGTCTAATTCACCCCTCCACTTT.

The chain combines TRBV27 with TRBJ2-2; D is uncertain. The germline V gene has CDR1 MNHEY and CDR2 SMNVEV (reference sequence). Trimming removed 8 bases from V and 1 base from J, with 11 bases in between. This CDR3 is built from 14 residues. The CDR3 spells CASGRHQNTGELFF. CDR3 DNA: TGTGCCAGCGGACGTCACCAGAACACCGGGGAGCTGTTTTTT.

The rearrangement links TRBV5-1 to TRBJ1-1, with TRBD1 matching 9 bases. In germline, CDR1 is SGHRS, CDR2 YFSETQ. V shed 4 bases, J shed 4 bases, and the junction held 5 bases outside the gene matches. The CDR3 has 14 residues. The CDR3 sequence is CASSPRQGVTEAFF. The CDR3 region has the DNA TGCGCCAGCAGCCCAAGACAGGGGGTCACTGAAGCTTTCTTT.

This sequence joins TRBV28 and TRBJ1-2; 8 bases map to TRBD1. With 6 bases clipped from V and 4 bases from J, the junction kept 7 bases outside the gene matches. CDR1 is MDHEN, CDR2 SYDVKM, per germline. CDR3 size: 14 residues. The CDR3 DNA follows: TGTGCCAGCAGCCGTCCGGGACAGGTCTATGGCTACACCTTC. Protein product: CASSRPGQVYGYTF.

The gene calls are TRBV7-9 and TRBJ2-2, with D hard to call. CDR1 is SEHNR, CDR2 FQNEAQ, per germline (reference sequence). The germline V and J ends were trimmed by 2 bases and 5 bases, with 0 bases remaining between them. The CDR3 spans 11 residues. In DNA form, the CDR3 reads TGTGCCAGCAGCTTAACCGGGGAGCTGTTTTTT. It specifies CASSLTGELFF.

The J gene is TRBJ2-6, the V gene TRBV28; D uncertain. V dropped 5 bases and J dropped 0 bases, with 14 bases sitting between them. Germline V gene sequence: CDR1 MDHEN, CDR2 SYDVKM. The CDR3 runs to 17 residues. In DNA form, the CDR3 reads TGTGCCAGCAGTCCCCCTCTCGCCCTCTCTGGGGCCAACGTCCTGACTTTC. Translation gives CASSPPLALSGANVLTF.

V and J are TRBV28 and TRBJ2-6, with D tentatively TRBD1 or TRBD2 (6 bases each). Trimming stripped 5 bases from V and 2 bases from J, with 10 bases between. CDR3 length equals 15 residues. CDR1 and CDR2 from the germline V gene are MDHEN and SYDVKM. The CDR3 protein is CASSTEGAGANVLTF. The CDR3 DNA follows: TGTGCCAGCAGTACGGAGGGGGCTGGGGCCAACGTCCTGACTTTC. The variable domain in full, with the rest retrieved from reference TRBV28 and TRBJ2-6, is DVKVTQSSRYLVKRTGEKVFLECVQDMDHENMFWYRQDPGLGLRLIYFSYDVKMKEKGDIPEGYSVSREKKERFSLILESASTNQTSMYLCASSTEGAGANVLTFGAGSRLTVL.

The CDR3 reads CASSEVLAGDWGNIQYF. CDR3 bases: TGTGCCAGCAGTGAGGTACTAGCGGGAGATTGGGGGAACATTCAGTACTTC. V and J are TRBV6-1 and TRBJ2-4, with 11 bases fitting TRBD2. Germline assignment: CDR1 MNHNS and CDR2 SASEGT. The J segment lost 7 bases and the V segment lost 3 bases, leaving 11 bases of the junction unmatched. The CDR3 length is 17 residues.

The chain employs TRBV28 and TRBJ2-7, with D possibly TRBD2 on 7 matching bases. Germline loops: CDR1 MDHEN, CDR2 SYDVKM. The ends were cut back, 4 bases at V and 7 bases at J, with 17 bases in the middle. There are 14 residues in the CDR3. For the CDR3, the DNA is TGTGCCAGCAGTTACGACGGGGGGCTACGGGAGCAGTACTTC. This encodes CASSYDGGLREQYF. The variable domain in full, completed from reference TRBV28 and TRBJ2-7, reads DVKVTQSSRYLVKRTGEKVFLECVQDMDHENMFWYRQDPGLGLRLIYFSYDVKMKEKGDIPEGYSVSREKKERFSLILESASTNQTSMYLCASSYDGGLREQYFGPGTRLTVT.

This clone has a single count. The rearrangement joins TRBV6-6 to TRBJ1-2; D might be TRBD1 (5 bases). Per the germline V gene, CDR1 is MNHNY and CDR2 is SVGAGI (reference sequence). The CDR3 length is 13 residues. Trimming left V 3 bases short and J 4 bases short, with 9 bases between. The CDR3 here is CASSYRDGYGYTF. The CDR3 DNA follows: TGTGCCAGCAGTTATAGGGACGGCTATGGCTACACCTTC.

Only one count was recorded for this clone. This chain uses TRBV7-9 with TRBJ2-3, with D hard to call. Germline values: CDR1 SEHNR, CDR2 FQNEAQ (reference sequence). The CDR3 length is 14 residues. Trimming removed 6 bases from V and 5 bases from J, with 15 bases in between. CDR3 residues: CASSSTPRGDTQYF. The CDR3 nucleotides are TGTGCCAGCAGTTCCACCCCACGAGGAGATACGCAGTATTTT.

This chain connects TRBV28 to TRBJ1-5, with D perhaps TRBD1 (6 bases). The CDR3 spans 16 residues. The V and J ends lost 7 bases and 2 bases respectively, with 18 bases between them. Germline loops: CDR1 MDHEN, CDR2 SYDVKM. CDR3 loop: CASTTGRGARNQPQHF. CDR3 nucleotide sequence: TGTGCCAGCACCACCGGACGGGGGGCGCGCAATCAGCCCCAGCATTTT.

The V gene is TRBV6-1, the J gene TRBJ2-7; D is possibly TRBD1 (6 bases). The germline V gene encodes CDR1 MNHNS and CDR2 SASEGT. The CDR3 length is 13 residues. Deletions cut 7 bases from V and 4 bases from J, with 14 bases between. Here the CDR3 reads CASKRGGTYEQYF. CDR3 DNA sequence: TGTGCCAGCAAGAGAGGGGGTACATACGAGCAGTACTTC.